Listed below are T cell receptor beta chains from one sample, sequenced in a study of blood T cell repertoires in COVID-19. Libraries were prepared by immunoSEQ multiplex PCR; TCRdb keeps only in-frame clonotypes and omits some of them. This sample carries 250,000 to 400,000 clones, 85% of them seen once, and the ten largest clones take 1.9%. The sequencing sample was made of PBMCs or T cells enriched from blood (not recorded which). These receptors all come from a woman younger than 45 who had been exposed to COVID-19. Both conserved end residues are part of each CDR3. The order of the fields is D gene, CDR3 length, clone size, J gene, V gene, CDR3 DNA, CDR3 protein. The D gene is left open where the match is weak. Clone sizes are given selectively: once, few, many, or a class where the clone is expanded.

TRBD1	14	.	TRBJ2-2	TRBV14	TGTGCCAGCAGATTGAGACAGGGGAGCGGGGAGCTGTTTTTT	CASRLRQGSGELFF
TRBD1	15	.	TRBJ1-1	TRBV2	TGTGCCAGAGTCCGGGACAGCTCCATGAACACTGAAGCTTTCTTT	CARVRDSSMNTEAFF
TRBD1	15	.	TRBJ2-5	TRBV6-2/TRBV6-3	TGTGCCAGCAGTCTACTCCAGGGGGCTATGGAGACCCAGTACTTC	CASSLLQGAMETQYF
TRBD2	15	.	TRBJ2-1	TRBV3-1/TRBV3-2	TGTGCCAGCAGCCAAGATTGGGGCGGGAGGCAGGGTCAGTTCTTC	CASSQDWGGRQGQFF
.	11	.	TRBJ1-1	TRBV10-3	TGTGCCATCGGGGCCGGAACTGAAGCTTTCTTT	CAIGAGTEAFF
TRBD1	15	few	TRBJ1-4	TRBV12-5	TGTGCTAGTGGTAGACAGGGGCTAGGGGCTGAAAAACTGTTTTTT	CASGRQGLGAEKLFF
.	12	few	TRBJ1-3	TRBV21-1	TGTTCGCGGGAGGTCCGAAGAAACACCATATATTTT	CSREVRRNTIYF
TRBD1	14	few	TRBJ1-6	TRBV9	TGTGCCAGCAGCCAGGGGGTTTGGGATTCACCCCTCCACTTT	CASSQGVWDSPLHF
.	14	.	TRBJ1-5	TRBV6-5	TGTGCCAGCACTTCCATGGGGGGGAATCAGCCCCAGCATTTT	CASTSMGGNQPQHF
.	13	.	TRBJ2-7	TRBV10-2	TGCGCCAGCCGAAGAGGACTGCCTCACGAGCAGTACTTC	CASRRGLPHEQYF
.	14	.	TRBJ1-1	TRBV2	TGTGCCAGAGATAAAGGGGTTACGAACACTGAAGCTTTCTTT	CARDKGVTNTEAFF
TRBD1	13	.	TRBJ1-5	TRBV7-9	TGTGCCAGCAGCCCGGACAGGTATCAGCCCCAGCATTTT	CASSPDRYQPQHF
.	14	.	TRBJ2-3	TRBV15	TGTGCCACCAGCAGCGGACAATGGGCAGATACGCAGTATTTT	CATSSGQWADTQYF
.	15	.	TRBJ2-1	TRBV19	TGTGCCAGTAGTATAGATCGCGGGGCCGCGGGTGAGCAGTTCTTC	CASSIDRGAAGEQFF
.	14	.	TRBJ1-3	TRBV28	TGTGCCAGCAGTTTTAGAGGTATCTCTGGCACCATATATTTT	CASSFRGISGTIYF
.	12	.	TRBJ1-5	TRBV28	TGTGCCAGCTCCGCGGGCAATCAGCCCCAGCATTTT	CASSAGNQPQHF
.	11	.	TRBJ2-7	TRBV20-1	TGCAGTGCTACAGGGGCCTACGAGCAGTACTTC	CSATGAYEQYF
TRBD1	15	.	TRBJ1-2	TRBV6-5	TGTGCCAGCAGGGGACAGGGGGCGCAAAACTATGGCTACACCTTC	CASRGQGAQNYGYTF
.	12	once	TRBJ1-1	TRBV6-5	TGTGCCAGCAGTCGGGAGAGGGGAAAGGCTTTCTTT	CASSRERGKAFF
.	16	.	TRBJ2-2	TRBV7-6	TGTGCCAGCAGCTTAGCCCGAACAGGGAACACCGGGGAGCTGTTTTTT	CASSLARTGNTGELFF
TRBD2	14	once	TRBJ2-1	TRBV6-5	TGTGCCAGCATCGGTAGCGGGGGTTACAATGAGCAGTTCTTC	CASIGSGGYNEQFF